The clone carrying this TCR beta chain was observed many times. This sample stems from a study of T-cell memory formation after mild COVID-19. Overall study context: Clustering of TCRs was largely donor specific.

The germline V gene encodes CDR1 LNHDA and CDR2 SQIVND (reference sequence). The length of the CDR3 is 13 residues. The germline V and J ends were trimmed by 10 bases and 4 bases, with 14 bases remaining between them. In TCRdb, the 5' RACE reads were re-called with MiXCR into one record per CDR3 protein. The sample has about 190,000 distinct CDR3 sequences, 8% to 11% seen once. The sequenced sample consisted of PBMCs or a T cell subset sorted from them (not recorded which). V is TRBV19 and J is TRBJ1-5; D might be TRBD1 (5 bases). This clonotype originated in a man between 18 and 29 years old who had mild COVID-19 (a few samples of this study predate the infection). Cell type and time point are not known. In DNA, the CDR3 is TGTGCCACCCATCCCGGGGGGAATCAGCCCCAGCATTTT. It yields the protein CATHPGGNQPQHF.